These 3 T cell receptor beta chains came from one sample sequenced in a study of blood T cell repertoires in COVID-19. The method was immunoSEQ multiplex PCR; TCRdb's version includes in-frame clones alone and lacks a portion of them. The sample records some 170,000 clones, approximately 81% being singletons. Sample: peripheral blood. Receptors were obtained from a man aged 35-49 years with acute or convalescent COVID-19.

This clone was seen once. The chain combines TRBV9 with TRBJ1-2; perhaps TRBD1 as D (5 bases). Germline CDR1 reads SGDLS; CDR2 reads YYNGEE. V was clipped by 4 bases and J by 6 bases, with 19 bases between them. The CDR3 contains 15 residues. DNA of the CDR3: TGTGCCAGCAGCCCTTCAGATTCAGGGTACGATGGCTACACCTTC. This sequence encodes CASSPSDSGYDGYTF.

Only a few counts were recorded for this clone. The CDR3 DNA is TGTGCCAGCAGCTTATGCTTCCCGGGGGTTCCTGGCTACACCTTC. Translation: CASSLCFPGVPGYTF. The V call is TRBV11-3, the J call TRBJ1-2, with a weak D call TRBD1 (5 bases). V was shortened by 2 bases and J by 7 bases, with 17 bases between the two germline ends. The CDR3 has 15 amino acids. The germline gives CDR1 SGHNT, CDR2 YENEEA. The variable domain in full, with the rest retrieved from reference TRBV11-3 and TRBJ1-2, is EAGVVQSPRYKIIEKKQPVAFWCNPISGHNTLYWYLQNLGQGPELLIRYENEEAVDDSQLPKDRFSAERLKGVDSTLKIQPAELGDSAVYLCASSLCFPGVPGYTFGSGTRLTVV.

This rearrangement joins TRBV5-5 to TRBJ2-2; 9 bases fit TRBD1. V dropped 4 bases and J dropped 5; count of bases not matched to a gene: 9. The CDR3 is 16 amino acids. CDR1 and CDR2 (germline): SGHKS, YYEKEE (reference sequence). The CDR3 loop reads CASSATGTGRTGELFF. CDR3 DNA sequence: TGTGCCAGCAGCGCCACCGGGACAGGGAGAACCGGGGAGCTGTTTTTT.